The present T cell receptor (beta chain) was sequenced within a study of PD-L1 blockade in urothelial cancer. Trimming took 3 bases from V and 0 from J, leaving 9 bases between them. Germline loops: CDR1 SNHLY, CDR2 FYNNEI. The CDR3 is 15 residues long. Sequenced by immunoSEQ multiplex PCR; TCRdb stores in-frame clones only, minus some. The table lists 40,000 to 60,000 clones, about four fifths of them singletons. Time point: peripheral blood 6 weeks after treatment start. The J gene is TRBJ2-4, the V gene TRBV2, with D hard to call. The TCR was taken from a man aged 70-80 years with urothelial cancer. This sample comprised PBMCs, obtained around atezolizumab (anti-PD-L1) treatment. The CDR3 sequence: CASSDQLIAKNIQYF. Here the CDR3 DNA reads TGTGCCAGCAGTGACCAGTTAATAGCCAAAAACATTCAGTACTTC.